One and the same sample provided the 29 T cell receptor beta chains below, sequenced in a study of cytomegalovirus exposure and HLA in healthy donors. The PCR made use of 60 Vbeta and 13 Jbeta primers. Only in-frame clones appear in the TCRdb table, and some are missing; sequencing was by immunoSEQ multiplex PCR. The sample has some 48,000 clones. Sample: PBMCs. Every receptor here comes from a male donor in good health and CMV-seropositive.

The chain is built from TRBV5-1 and TRBJ2-2, with 8 bases lining up with TRBD1. The germline V gene has CDR1 SGHRS and CDR2 YFSETQ. The CDR3 contains 16 residues. V shed 0 bases and J 3 bases; nucleotides not matched to a gene: 4. In DNA form, the CDR3 reads TGCGCCAGCAGCTTGGTGCAGGGGGCTTACACCGGGGAGCTGTTTTTT. This codes for CASSLVQGAYTGELFF.

V is TRBV7-8 and J is TRBJ1-1, with D maybe TRBD1 (5 bases). This CDR3 region has 14 residues. Germline CDR1 SGHVS, CDR2 FQNEAQ. Trimming left V 1 base short and J 4 bases short, with 10 bases between. The CDR3 spells CASSLEGVGTEAFF. The DNA of the CDR3 is TGTGCCAGCAGCTTAGAAGGGGTCGGCACTGAAGCTTTCTTT.

Details on this clone: Compared with germline, one end of the junction differs, possibly owing to a read error. The rearrangement joins TRBV4-1 to TRBJ1-2; D gene ambiguous. CDR3 size: 14 residues. From germline, CDR1 is MGHRA and CDR2 YSYEKL. The CDR3 is CASSQDGSNYGCTF. The CDR3 DNA reads TGCGCCAGCAGCCAAGATGGGTCTAACTATGGCTGCACCTTC.

This sequence joins TRBV28 and TRBJ1-2; D gene unclear. CDR3 length equals 11 residues. Germline V gene sequence: CDR1 MDHEN, CDR2 SYDVKM. V shed 7 bases and J shed 5 bases, with 8 bases lying between them. The DNA of the CDR3 is TGTGCCAGCATAGGCGGATATGGCTACACCTTC. Its translation is CASIGGYGYTF.

The gene calls are TRBV4-1 and TRBJ1-1; no clear D. Deletions cut 0 bases from V and 2 bases from J, with 7 bases between. This CDR3 is 14 amino acids long. Per the germline V gene, CDR1 is MGHRA and CDR2 is YSYEKL. CDR3 in amino acids: CASSQDRGNTEAFF. The CDR3 DNA is TGCGCCAGCAGCCAAGATCGGGGAAACACTGAAGCTTTCTTT.

The chain recombines TRBV5-1 with TRBJ1-1; D is undetermined. CDR3 length equals 14 residues. CDR1 is SGHRS, CDR2 YFSETQ, per germline. The germline V and J ends were trimmed by 0 bases and 6 bases, with 12 bases remaining between them. In nucleotides, the CDR3 is TGCGCCAGCAGCTTGGTCCACGGGTTCTCTGAAGCTTTCTTT. Translation: CASSLVHGFSEAFF.

The rearrangement links TRBV9 to TRBJ1-6, with D hard to call. The CDR3 loop spans 15 amino acids. Germline V gene sequence: CDR1 SGDLS, CDR2 YYNGEE. Trimming removed 0 bases at V and 5 bases at J, with 9 bases between. The CDR3 sequence is CASSVAVQDNSPLHF. The CDR3 coding sequence is TGTGCCAGCAGCGTAGCGGTGCAGGATAATTCACCCCTCCACTTT.

The DNA for the CDR3 is TGTGCCAGCAGGCGACTAGCGGGGAGCTCCTACGAGCAGTACTTC. Amino acid sequence: CASRRLAGSSYEQYF. The rearrangement links TRBV6-5 to TRBJ2-7; 11 nucleotides align to TRBD2. Germline-derived CDR1 and CDR2 are MNHEY and SVGAGI. With V trimmed by 6 bases and J by 0 bases, 4 bases remained unmatched. The CDR3 runs to 15 residues.

The rearrangement uses TRBV7-3 and TRBJ2-2, with 9 bases lining up with TRBD1. The germline gives CDR1 SGHTA, CDR2 FQGTGA. The ends lost 4 bases at V and 4 bases at J; junction bases unmatched: 1. This CDR3 is built from 14 residues. The CDR3 sequence is CASSSDRGTGELFF. CDR3 DNA sequence: TGTGCCAGCAGCTCGGACAGGGGCACCGGGGAGCTGTTTTTT. Combining the CDR3 with reference TRBV7-3 and TRBJ2-2 gives the whole variable domain GAGVSQTPSNKVTEKGKYVELRCDPISGHTALYWYRQSLGQGPEFLIYFQGTGAADDSGLPNDRFFAVRPEGSVSTLKIQRTERGDSAVYLCASSSDRGTGELFFGEGSRLTVL.

The gene calls are TRBV11-2 and TRBJ2-2; TRBD2 is a possible D gene (6 bases). The CDR3 has 16 amino acids. V lost 7 bases and J 5 bases, leaving 20 bases between the germline ends. Germline V gene sequence: CDR1 SGHAT, CDR2 FQNNGV. CDR3 DNA sequence: TGTGCCAGCAAACCCATAAGCGGGCGGGAAACCGGGGAGCTGTTTTTT. Translation: CASKPISGRETGELFF.

The chain combines TRBV15 with TRBJ2-7; D possibly corresponds to TRBD1 (7 bases). CDR3 length equals 15 residues. Germline CDR1 is LNHNV and CDR2 is YYDKDF (reference sequence). V lost 0 bases to trimming and J lost 2 bases, with 11 bases between them. The CDR3 here is CATSRDRGTAYEQYF. The CDR3 DNA follows: TGTGCCACCAGCAGAGATCGGGGGACAGCCTACGAGCAGTACTTC.

The V call is TRBV30, the J call TRBJ2-3; 7 bases are a match to TRBD1. Germline assignment: CDR1 GTSNPN and CDR2 SVGIG (reference sequence). V shed 0 bases and J 2 bases; nucleotides not matched to a gene: 8. This CDR3 is built from 16 residues. CDR3 sequence: CAWSVHRQGDTDTQYF. CDR3 nucleotide sequence: TGTGCCTGGAGTGTACATAGGCAGGGGGACACAGATACGCAGTATTTT.

The genes are TRBV27 and TRBJ2-3, with 7 bases that match TRBD1. Germline V CDR1 and CDR2: MNHEY, SMNVEV (reference sequence). There are 14 residues in the CDR3. Trimming at V came to 2 bases and at J to 5 bases, leaving 4 bases not matched to a gene. The CDR3 spells CASSLKGAGDTQYF. The CDR3, as DNA: TGTGCCAGCAGTTTAAAGGGGGCTGGAGATACGCAGTATTTT.

The chain combines TRBV18 with TRBJ1-1; weak D call: TRBD1 (6 bases). V dropped 5 bases and J dropped 5 bases, with 15 bases sitting between them. The CDR3 loop spans 14 amino acids. Germline values: CDR1 KGHSH, CDR2 LQKENI. The chain's CDR3 is CASSWGKGDTEAFF. CDR3 nucleotides: TGTGCCAGCTCATGGGGTAAGGGGGATACTGAAGCTTTCTTT.

V is TRBV4-3 and J is TRBJ2-7, with unresolved D. V was pared by 4 bases and J by 3 bases, with 16 bases between. The length of the CDR3 is 15 residues. Germline V gives CDR1 LGHNA, CDR2 YSLEER. CDR3 coding DNA: TGCGCCAGCAGCCCCTACAGTGATCAGAACTACGAGCAGTACTTC. Its translation: CASSPYSDQNYEQYF.

The chain couples TRBV6-6 to TRBJ2-3, with TRBD2 matching 11 bases. There are 16 residues in the CDR3. The V segment lost 6 bases and the J segment 2 bases; nucleotides outside the gene matches: 7. In germline, CDR1 is MNHNY, CDR2 SVGAGI (reference sequence). The CDR3 reads CASSTTSGENTDTQYF. The CDR3 bases are TGTGCCAGCAGCACGACTAGCGGGGAGAACACAGATACGCAGTATTTT.

J is TRBJ1-1 and V is TRBV30; D is undetermined. The germline V gene has CDR1 GTSNPN and CDR2 SVGIG (reference sequence). The CDR3 runs 11 residues. V lost 2 bases and J 6 bases, leaving 7 bases between the germline ends. The DNA of the CDR3 is TGTGCCTGGAGTCCCAGCGCTGAAGCTTTCTTT. It yields the protein CAWSPSAEAFF. The whole variable domain, filled in from reference TRBV30 and TRBJ1-1, reads SQTIHQWPATLVQPVGSPLSLECTVEGTSNPNLYWYRQAAGRGLQLLFYSVGIGQISSEVPQNLSASRPQDRQFILSSKKLLLSDSGFYLCAWSPSAEAFFGQGTRLTVV.

V gene TRBV11-2 combines with J gene TRBJ2-5, with a weak D call TRBD1 (7 bases). V gave up 5 bases and J gave up 2 bases, with 15 bases separating them. Germline CDR1 reads SGHAT; CDR2 reads FQNNGV. This CDR3 comprises 15 residues. CDR3 DNA sequence: TGTGCCAGCAGCCGAACCTCAGGGGGGCAAGAGACCCAGTACTTC. Protein sequence: CASSRTSGGQETQYF.

The chain has TRBV5-1 and TRBJ2-5, with 12 bases aligning to TRBD2. This CDR3 has 15 amino acids. Germline V gene data show CDR1 as SGHRS and CDR2 as YFSETQ. V shed 6 bases, J shed 4 bases, and the junction held 7 bases outside the gene matches. The DNA of the CDR3 is TGCGCCAGCAACCCTAGCGGGGGGGCCGGAGAGACCCAGTACTTC. Amino acids: CASNPSGGAGETQYF.

J is TRBJ1-4 and V is TRBV28; 11 bases map to TRBD1. The J segment lost 4 bases and the V segment lost 6 bases, leaving 10 bases of the junction unmatched. CDR1 is MDHEN, CDR2 SYDVKM, per germline. The length of the CDR3 is 17 residues. The CDR3 DNA reads as TGTGCCAGCAGATCTGGACAGGGGGCAACAATTAATGAAAAACTGTTTTTT. The encoded protein is CASRSGQGATINEKLFF.

The rearrangement uses TRBV16 and TRBJ1-2; perhaps TRBD1 as D (5 bases). There are 14 residues in the CDR3. The V end lost 0 bases, the J end lost 4 bases, and 9 bases lay between the germline ends. CDR1 is KGHSY, CDR2 FQNENV, per germline. CDR3 loop: CASSQSPGGYGYTF. CDR3 DNA: TGTGCCAGCAGCCAATCTCCCGGGGGCTATGGCTACACCTTC.

J is TRBJ2-7 and V is TRBV7-9, with D possibly TRBD1 on 6 matching bases. Germline V gene sequence: CDR1 SEHNR, CDR2 FQNEAQ (reference sequence). V was cut by 5 bases and J by 7 bases, with 15 bases left in between. This CDR3 is 13 amino acids long. CDR3 protein: CASSRNRDGEQYF. CDR3 bases: TGTGCCAGCAGCCGAAACAGGGATGGGGAGCAGTACTTC.

V is TRBV9 and J is TRBJ2-1; 11 bases align to TRBD2. After removal of 4 bases from V and 8 bases from J, the junction contained 11 bases not matched to a gene. CDR3 length: 16 residues. CDR1 and CDR2 from the germline V gene are SGDLS and YYNGEE. The CDR3 is CASSPSLAGDYDEQFF. CDR3 DNA: TGTGCCAGCAGCCCCTCACTAGCGGGGGATTATGATGAGCAGTTCTTC.

The chain couples TRBV18 to TRBJ1-2; TRBD1 matches 7 bases. CDR1 is KGHSH, CDR2 LQKENI, per germline. With 4 bases clipped from V and 4 bases from J, the junction kept 9 bases outside the gene matches. The CDR3 length is 15 residues. The DNA for the CDR3 is TGTGCCAGCTCACAACAGGGGACTCCTGGCTATGGCTACACCTTC. Translation gives CASSQQGTPGYGYTF.

The chain couples TRBV19 to TRBJ2-3; 9 nucleotides agree with TRBD2. The CDR3 is made up of 12 amino acids. CDR1 LNHDA and CDR2 SQIVND come from the germline V gene (reference sequence). J lost 12 bases, V lost 4 bases, and 5 bases had no gene match. CDR3 in amino acids: CASSTSTSGQYF. The CDR3 DNA reads as TGTGCCAGTAGTACTTCGACTAGCGGCCAGTATTTT.

This rearrangement joins TRBV4-3 to TRBJ1-4; D might be TRBD1 (6 bases). The CDR3 runs 16 residues. From germline, CDR1 is LGHNA and CDR2 YSLEER. Trimming took 3 bases from V and 3 from J, leaving 14 bases between them. The CDR3 coding sequence is TGCGCCAGCAGCCATGCCTCAGGGGCGGCTAATGAAAAACTGTTTTTT. Protein sequence: CASSHASGAANEKLFF.

The chain joins TRBV4-3 to TRBJ1-6, with D unclear. The length of the CDR3 is 16 residues. Germline V gene lookup returns CDR1 LGHNA and CDR2 YSLEER. Trimming cost V 0 bases and J 5 bases, with 11 bases left between them. CDR3 sequence: CASSQEAVVDNSPLHF. For the CDR3, the DNA is TGCGCCAGCAGCCAAGAAGCGGTTGTGGATAATTCACCCCTCCACTTT.

The DNA of the CDR3 is TGTGCCAGCAGCTCCGGTGGGGCGGGACCCTACGAGCAGTACTTC. As protein: CASSSGGAGPYEQYF. The J gene is TRBJ2-7, the V gene TRBV7-9; D possibly corresponds to TRBD2 (6 bases). The CDR3 has 15 residues. Trimming took off 4 bases at V and 2 bases at J, with 15 bases between the two ends. Germline values: CDR1 SEHNR, CDR2 FQNEAQ (reference sequence).

The V gene is TRBV11-2, the J gene TRBJ1-1; TRBD1 agrees at 7 bases. The junction had 6 bases not matched to a gene; V was cut back by 5 bases and J by 3 bases. CDR3 length equals 14 residues. Germline lookup yields CDR1 SGHAT and CDR2 FQNNGV. CDR3 nucleotides: TGTGCCAGCAGCCAGGGGGGCGCGGACACTGAAGCTTTCTTT. It is translated as CASSQGGADTEAFF.